The 5 T cell receptor beta chains given below trace back to one sample, sequenced in a study of T cells in Graves' hyperthyroidism and ophthalmopathy. RNA transcripts were the template for amplifying TCR beta CDR3 regions. HTBI primers were the set used in a first-round RT-PCR of the TCR CDR3. TCRdb re-called the multiplex PCR reads through MiXCR, storing one row per CDR3 protein. The sample gives roughly 100,000 distinct CDR3 sequences, 40% of which show up once; about a tenth is in the top ten. Sequencing was performed on peripheral blood or thyroid tissue (not recorded which). These receptors originate from a young woman with Graves' hyperthyroidism.

About this clonotype itself: A much more abundant neighbour one base away suggests this may be a read error. This chain links TRBV5-1 with TRBJ2-2; unclear D gene. The CDR3 loop spans 15 amino acids. CDR1 and CDR2 from the germline V gene are SGHRS and YFSETQ. Trimming left V 0 bases short and J 3 bases short, with 9 bases between. This CDR3 is CASSLGRVDTGELFF. The CDR3 DNA follows: TGCGCCAGCAGCTTGGGCCGCGTGGACACCGGGGAGCTGTTTTTT.

This clonotype was observed at least ten times. In nucleotides, the CDR3 is TGTGCCAGCAGTTTAGCGAGGGGGACATCCGAACGGAATTCACCCCTCCACTTT. Its protein is CASSLARGTSERNSPLHF. The chain links TRBV12-3 or TRBV12-4 to TRBJ1-6, with a possible D match to TRBD1 (6 bases). Trimming shortened V by 0 bases and J by 7 bases, and 19 bases separated the two germline ends. This CDR3 has 18 residues.

The chain employs TRBV28 and TRBJ1-1, with 9 bases identical to TRBD1. The CDR3 loop spans 14 amino acids. The V gene's germline CDR1 is MDHEN and CDR2 SYDVKM. V gave up 7 bases and J gave up 7 bases; unmatched junction bases: 10. CDR3 sequence: CASMGDRVWDEAFF. DNA for the CDR3: TGTGCCAGCATGGGGGACAGGGTATGGGATGAAGCTTTCTTT. Full variable domain (missing parts from reference TRBV28 and TRBJ1-1): DVKVTQSSRYLVKRTGEKVFLECVQDMDHENMFWYRQDPGLGLRLIYFSYDVKMKEKGDIPEGYSVSREKKERFSLILESASTNQTSMYLCASMGDRVWDEAFFGQGTRLTVV.

This clonotype was detected a few times. The chain has TRBV18 and TRBJ1-1, with 8 bases lining up with TRBD1. From germline, CDR1 is KGHSH and CDR2 LQKENI. The CDR3 extends over 12 amino acids. J gave up 5 bases and V 9 bases, and 5 bases lay outside the gene matches. CDR3 nucleotides: TGTGCCAGTTCCACAGGGGGAACTGAAGCTTTCTTT. Its translation: CASSTGGTEAFF.

Many counts were recorded for this clonotype. V usage is TRBV6-6 and J usage is TRBJ1-1; D is uncertain. CDR1 and CDR2 (germline): MNHNY, SVGAGI (reference sequence). V lost 0 bases and J 6 bases, leaving 8 bases between the germline ends. The CDR3 length is 13 residues. The CDR3 bases are TGTGCCAGCAGTTACTCGGGGAGGGCTGAAGCTTTCTTT. It translates to CASSYSGRAEAFF.